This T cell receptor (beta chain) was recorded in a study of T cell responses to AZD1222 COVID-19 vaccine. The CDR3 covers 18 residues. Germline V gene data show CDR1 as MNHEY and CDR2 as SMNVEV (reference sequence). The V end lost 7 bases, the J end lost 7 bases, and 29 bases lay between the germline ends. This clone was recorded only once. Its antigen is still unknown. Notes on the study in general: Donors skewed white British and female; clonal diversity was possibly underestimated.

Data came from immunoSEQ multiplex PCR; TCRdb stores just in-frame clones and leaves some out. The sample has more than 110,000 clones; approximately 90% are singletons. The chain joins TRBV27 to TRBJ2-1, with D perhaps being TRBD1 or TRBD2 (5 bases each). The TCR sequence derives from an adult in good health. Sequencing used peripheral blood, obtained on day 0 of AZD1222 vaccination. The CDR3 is CASNRFWLGDMGDNEQFF. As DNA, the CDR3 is TGTGCCAGCAACCGGTTCTGGTTGGGGGATATGGGCGATAATGAGCAGTTCTTC.